These T cell receptor beta chains were read from a single sample in a study of cytomegalovirus exposure and HLA in healthy donors. Clones were read by immunoSEQ multiplex PCR, and TCRdb kept only the in-frame ones, dropping some. Of roughly 150,000 clones in the sample, about 64% are singletons; the top ten hold less than 5%. What was sequenced was PBMCs. The receptor source for this set is a man aged 55 to 69 in good health and CMV-seronegative. Each CDR3 is given with its conserved first and last residue. The D gene is left open where the match is weak. Size is stated for part of the rows, as once, few or many counts, or as a class when the clone is expanded.

j_gene: TRBJ1-1
v_gene: TRBV5-4
abundance: .
d_gene: .
CDR3aa: CASRRDRTLNTEAFF
CDR3nt: TGTGCCAGCAGACGTGACAGAACCTTGAACACTGAAGCTTTCTTT

j_gene: TRBJ1-5
v_gene: TRBV19
abundance: .
d_gene: TRBD1
CDR3aa: CASSPRELGQGRGYQPQHF
CDR3nt: TGTGCCAGTAGTCCTCGTGAATTGGGACAGGGTAGGGGATATCAGCCCCAGCATTTT

j_gene: TRBJ2-5
v_gene: TRBV9
abundance: .
d_gene: TRBD2
CDR3aa: CASSVGLAGGTQYF
CDR3nt: TGTGCCAGCAGCGTGGGACTAGCGGGAGGGACCCAGTACTTC

j_gene: TRBJ2-5
v_gene: TRBV28
abundance: .
d_gene: .
CDR3aa: CASSFREETQYF
CDR3nt: TGTGCCAGCAGTTTCCGGGAAGAGACCCAGTACTTC

j_gene: TRBJ2-5
v_gene: TRBV19
abundance: .
d_gene: TRBD1
CDR3aa: CASRGTGGTGLETQYF
CDR3nt: TGTGCCAGTAGGGGAACAGGGGGCACCGGTTTGGAGACCCAGTACTTC

j_gene: TRBJ1-1
v_gene: TRBV11-2
abundance: .
d_gene: .
CDR3aa: CASSSQDSEAFF
CDR3nt: TGTGCCAGCAGCTCCCAGGACAGTGAAGCTTTCTTT

j_gene: TRBJ2-3
v_gene: TRBV5-4
abundance: .
d_gene: TRBD2
CDR3aa: CASSWGLAGVGDTQYF
CDR3nt: TGTGCCAGCAGCTGGGGACTAGCGGGAGTAGGAGATACGCAGTATTTT

j_gene: TRBJ2-7
v_gene: TRBV11-2
abundance: once
d_gene: .
CDR3aa: CASPRRKRVTYEQYF
CDR3nt: TGTGCCAGTCCCCGGCGGAAGCGAGTTACTTACGAGCAGTACTTC

j_gene: TRBJ1-5
v_gene: TRBV28
abundance: few
d_gene: TRBD1
CDR3aa: CASSLLGSGQNNQPQHF
CDR3nt: TGTGCCAGCAGTTTACTAGGATCGGGACAGAACAATCAGCCCCAGCATTTT

j_gene: TRBJ2-7
v_gene: TRBV7-9
abundance: once
d_gene: .
CDR3aa: CASSLVVRQGTYEQYF
CDR3nt: TGTGCCAGCAGCTTAGTTGTACGGCAGGGGACGTACGAGCAGTACTTC

j_gene: TRBJ1-1
v_gene: TRBV6-1
abundance: .
d_gene: TRBD1
CDR3aa: CASSPGGVPTEAFF
CDR3nt: TGTGCCAGCAGTCCAGGGGGCGTCCCCACTGAAGCTTTCTTT

j_gene: TRBJ2-5
v_gene: TRBV5-4
abundance: .
d_gene: TRBD2
CDR3aa: CASSSRGGVVETQYF
CDR3nt: TGTGCCAGCAGCTCTCGGGGGGGGGTTGTGGAGACCCAGTACTTC

j_gene: TRBJ1-2
v_gene: TRBV7-2
abundance: once
d_gene: .
CDR3aa: CASSLRGDGYTF
CDR3nt: TGTGCCAGCAGCTTACGCGGTGACGGCTACACCTTC

j_gene: TRBJ2-2
v_gene: TRBV29-1
abundance: few
d_gene: .
CDR3aa: CSARTPTNTGELFF
CDR3nt: TGCAGCGCTAGGACACCGACGAACACCGGGGAGCTGTTTTTT

j_gene: TRBJ1-2
v_gene: TRBV29-1
abundance: few
d_gene: TRBD1
CDR3aa: CSVEHPGQGKAYGYTF
CDR3nt: TGCAGCGTCGAGCACCCGGGACAGGGAAAAGCCTATGGCTACACCTTC

j_gene: TRBJ2-5
v_gene: TRBV29-1
abundance: .
d_gene: TRBD2
CDR3aa: CSVEGGTSGGLQETQYF
CDR3nt: TGCAGCGTTGAAGGAGGGACTAGCGGGGGACTCCAAGAGACCCAGTACTTC

j_gene: TRBJ2-2
v_gene: TRBV30
abundance: .
d_gene: .
CDR3aa: CAWRTQARAGELFF
CDR3nt: TGTGCCTGGAGAACACAGGCCCGGGCCGGGGAGCTGTTTTTT

j_gene: TRBJ1-1
v_gene: TRBV18
abundance: .
d_gene: .
CDR3aa: CASSQDRVNTEAFF
CDR3nt: TGTGCCAGCTCACAAGACCGGGTGAACACTGAAGCTTTCTTT

j_gene: TRBJ2-3
v_gene: TRBV9
abundance: .
d_gene: TRBD2
CDR3aa: CASSALPSGFGTDTQYF
CDR3nt: TGTGCCAGCAGCGCCCTACCTAGCGGGTTTGGCACAGATACGCAGTATTTT

j_gene: TRBJ1-3
v_gene: TRBV5-1
abundance: .
d_gene: TRBD1
CDR3aa: CASSRTTGENTIYF
CDR3nt: TGCGCCAGCAGCCGTACGACAGGGGAGAACACCATATATTTT

j_gene: TRBJ2-7
v_gene: TRBV6-1
abundance: .
d_gene: .
CDR3aa: CASSVSWGQYF
CDR3nt: TGTGCCAGCAGTGTTAGTTGGGGCCAGTACTTC

j_gene: TRBJ2-7
v_gene: TRBV19
abundance: few
d_gene: TRBD1
CDR3aa: CASSMGTVTSAAYYEQYF
CDR3nt: TGTGCCAGTAGTATGGGGACAGTGACCTCGGCGGCCTACTACGAGCAGTACTTC

j_gene: TRBJ2-2
v_gene: TRBV10-3
abundance: few
d_gene: .
CDR3aa: CAISESRERVAGELFF
CDR3nt: TGTGCCATCAGTGAGTCCAGGGAACGGGTCGCCGGGGAGCTGTTTTTT

j_gene: TRBJ2-3
v_gene: TRBV4-1
abundance: .
d_gene: TRBD2
CDR3aa: CASSRLAGDADTQYF
CDR3nt: TGCGCCAGCAGTCGACTAGCGGGAGACGCAGATACGCAGTATTTT

j_gene: TRBJ1-4
v_gene: TRBV5-6
abundance: .
d_gene: TRBD1
CDR3aa: CASSAGTGRHEKLFF
CDR3nt: TGTGCCAGCAGCGCTGGGACAGGAAGGCATGAAAAACTGTTTTTT

j_gene: TRBJ2-1
v_gene: TRBV6-5
abundance: .
d_gene: TRBD2
CDR3aa: CASSRGAPSGSPFF
CDR3nt: TGTGCCAGCTCCCGGGGAGCTCCTAGCGGGAGTCCGTTCTTC

j_gene: TRBJ1-1
v_gene: TRBV19
abundance: .
d_gene: .
CDR3aa: CASMEDRLTEAFF
CDR3nt: TGTGCCAGTATGGAAGACAGGCTCACTGAAGCTTTCTTT

j_gene: TRBJ1-2
v_gene: TRBV5-1
abundance: few
d_gene: .
CDR3aa: CASSQSGNSYGYTF
CDR3nt: TGCGCCAGCAGCCAGTCAGGGAATAGCTATGGCTACACCTTC

j_gene: TRBJ2-1
v_gene: TRBV7-3
abundance: .
d_gene: TRBD2
CDR3aa: CASSLLAGSYNEQFF
CDR3nt: TGTGCCAGCAGCCTGCTAGCGGGCTCCTACAATGAGCAGTTCTTC

j_gene: TRBJ1-5
v_gene: TRBV5-3
abundance: .
d_gene: .
CDR3aa: CARSLSIRRGGEGPQHF
CDR3nt: TGTGCCAGAAGTCTATCTATCCGGCGGGGAGGTGAAGGTCCCCAGCATTTT

j_gene: TRBJ1-1
v_gene: TRBV19
abundance: .
d_gene: TRBD1
CDR3aa: CASSIRQGRGVTEAFF
CDR3nt: TGTGCCAGTAGTATCCGACAGGGGCGCGGGGTCACTGAAGCTTTCTTT

j_gene: TRBJ1-1
v_gene: TRBV18
abundance: .
d_gene: .
CDR3aa: CASSLTGNTEAFF
CDR3nt: TGTGCCAGCTCACTTACAGGGAACACTGAAGCTTTCTTT

j_gene: TRBJ2-1
v_gene: TRBV19
abundance: .
d_gene: TRBD2
CDR3aa: CASRASGRRDEQFF
CDR3nt: TGTGCCAGTAGGGCTAGCGGGAGGCGAGATGAGCAGTTCTTC

j_gene: TRBJ1-1
v_gene: TRBV4-3
abundance: .
d_gene: TRBD1
CDR3aa: CASSQADRGRTMSTEAFF
CDR3nt: TGCGCCAGCAGCCAAGCGGACAGGGGGCGAACAATGAGCACTGAAGCTTTCTTT

j_gene: TRBJ2-2
v_gene: TRBV11-1
abundance: .
d_gene: TRBD1
CDR3aa: CASSLKPGQGAAGELFF
CDR3nt: TGTGCCAGCAGCCTAAAGCCGGGACAGGGGGCCGCCGGGGAGCTGTTTTTT

j_gene: TRBJ1-3
v_gene: TRBV18
abundance: .
d_gene: .
CDR3aa: CAGSELGGNTIYF
CDR3nt: TGTGCCGGCTCGGAGCTTGGCGGAAACACCATATATTTT

j_gene: TRBJ1-5
v_gene: TRBV7-3
abundance: few
d_gene: .
CDR3aa: CASSSVPTLLTTRVGQPQHF
CDR3nt: TGTGCCAGCAGCTCAGTGCCAACTCTCCTCACAACGAGGGTTGGTCAGCCCCAGCATTTT

j_gene: TRBJ2-2
v_gene: TRBV7-7
abundance: .
d_gene: .
CDR3aa: CASSLGLPNTGELFF
CDR3nt: TGTGCTAGCAGCTTAGGACTTCCGAACACCGGGGAGCTGTTTTTT

j_gene: TRBJ1-5
v_gene: TRBV15
abundance: once
d_gene: .
CDR3aa: CATSRGAGAGYSNQPQHF
CDR3nt: TGTGCCACCAGCAGAGGAGCAGGGGCAGGGTATAGCAATCAGCCCCAGCATTTT

j_gene: TRBJ2-7
v_gene: TRBV7-2
abundance: .
d_gene: TRBD1
CDR3aa: CASSSRTGESYEQYF
CDR3nt: TGTGCCAGCAGCTCAAGGACAGGGGAATCCTACGAGCAGTACTTC

j_gene: TRBJ1-2
v_gene: TRBV23-1
abundance: .
d_gene: TRBD1
CDR3aa: CASSHPYSGTGNYGYTF
CDR3nt: TGCGCCAGCAGTCACCCCTATAGCGGGACAGGGAACTATGGCTACACCTTC

j_gene: TRBJ1-4
v_gene: TRBV4-2
abundance: few
d_gene: TRBD1
CDR3aa: CASSQNTGDEGEKLFF
CDR3nt: TGTGCCAGCAGCCAAAACACAGGGGATGAGGGTGAAAAACTGTTTTTT

j_gene: TRBJ2-1
v_gene: TRBV30
abundance: .
d_gene: TRBD2
CDR3aa: CAWSVHGEGRAGGPRDEQFF
CDR3nt: TGTGCCTGGAGTGTACATGGGGAGGGTAGGGCGGGAGGGCCAAGGGATGAGCAGTTCTTC

j_gene: TRBJ2-7
v_gene: TRBV10-2
abundance: .
d_gene: TRBD2
CDR3aa: CASTIAGAAYEQYF
CDR3nt: TGCGCCAGCACTATAGCGGGAGCTGCCTACGAGCAGTACTTC

j_gene: TRBJ2-5
v_gene: TRBV28
abundance: .
d_gene: TRBD1
CDR3aa: CASSPAVDREETQYF
CDR3nt: TGTGCCAGCAGTCCGGCGGTGGACAGGGAAGAGACCCAGTACTTC

j_gene: TRBJ2-7
v_gene: TRBV4-1
abundance: few
d_gene: .
CDR3aa: CASSQVIRAYEQYF
CDR3nt: TGCGCCAGCAGCCAAGTAATCAGGGCATACGAGCAGTACTTC

j_gene: TRBJ2-7
v_gene: TRBV29-1
abundance: few
d_gene: TRBD2
CDR3aa: CSVSSSGRASSEGQYF
CDR3nt: TGCAGCGTCTCGTCTAGCGGGAGGGCCTCATCAGAGGGGCAGTACTTC

j_gene: TRBJ1-1
v_gene: TRBV27
abundance: .
d_gene: TRBD1
CDR3aa: CASSSFTRTGVDTEAFF
CDR3nt: TGTGCCAGCAGTTCCTTTACCCGTACAGGGGTGGACACTGAAGCTTTCTTT

j_gene: TRBJ2-7
v_gene: TRBV5-1
abundance: once
d_gene: .
CDR3aa: CASSPVLGAGAYEQYF
CDR3nt: TGCGCCAGCAGCCCCGTATTGGGGGCGGGAGCCTACGAGCAGTACTTC

j_gene: TRBJ2-1
v_gene: TRBV7-2
abundance: .
d_gene: .
CDR3aa: CASSFQGGGQFF
CDR3nt: TGTGCCAGCAGCTTCCAGGGGGGTGGGCAGTTCTTC

j_gene: TRBJ2-7
v_gene: TRBV19
abundance: .
d_gene: TRBD2
CDR3aa: CASSRTSGVSYEQYF
CDR3nt: TGTGCCAGTAGTAGGACTAGCGGCGTCTCCTACGAGCAGTACTTC

j_gene: TRBJ2-1
v_gene: TRBV7-9
abundance: .
d_gene: .
CDR3aa: CASSLFPSGVNEQFF
CDR3nt: TGTGCCAGCAGCTTATTCCCCTCGGGAGTGAATGAGCAGTTCTTC

j_gene: TRBJ2-5
v_gene: TRBV11-2
abundance: few
d_gene: .
CDR3aa: CASSLSGGRETQYF
CDR3nt: TGTGCCAGCAGCCTCTCGGGGGGCCGGGAGACCCAGTACTTC

j_gene: TRBJ1-4
v_gene: TRBV30
abundance: .
d_gene: TRBD1
CDR3aa: CAWGLGTGDEKLFF
CDR3nt: TGTGCCTGGGGGCTAGGGACAGGAGATGAAAAACTGTTTTTT